This T cell receptor beta chain was identified in a study of T cells in Graves' hyperthyroidism and ophthalmopathy (dated by TCRdb to about 2019). For the wider study: Peripheral blood was collected at initial diagnosis, before any treatment. TCR Vbeta CDR3 sequencing of 135 peripheral blood samples (more than 40 ophthalmopathy, under 80 hyperthyroidism and roughly 17 progressor patients) is reported in the paper. In more than 5 Graves' hyperthyroidism patients, the study also compared T-cell repertoires from thyroid tissue with T-cell repertoires from blood. TCR V-J signatures able to tell the groups apart were searched for in a discovery cohort of some 100 patients, of whom fewer than 45 had Graves' ophthalmopathy and 55 to 65 had stable Graves' hyperthyroidism. Following sampling, methimazole starting at 30 mg daily was given to hyperthyroidism patients, and high-dose intravenous methylprednisolone was given to ophthalmopathy patients. The roughly 100 discovery patients were randomly divided into training and test sets at a 7:3 ratio. An independent validation cohort of around 20 hyperthyroidism patients and some 15 patients who later progressed to ophthalmopathy tested prospective prediction of ophthalmopathy. General study outcomes and caveats: Blood samples also contained most of the expanded thyroid clonotypes (frequency above 0.001), which suggests that blood repertoires may reflect thyroid immune responses. In cross-validation, a model built on a 13 V-J signature told ophthalmopathy apart from stable hyperthyroidism with 85% to 90% sensitivity and around 84% specificity, and in testing the same model reached 80%/75%. Sample size was not statistically predetermined, and blinding of investigators to group allocation was not performed. In validation, the model predicted progression to ophthalmopathy a median of 6.5 months before onset, with over 55% sensitivity and 72.22% specificity.

Ophthalmopathy patients had moderately to severely active disease, with a Clinical Activity Score of 3 or more, a NOSPECS grade of 4 or more, and a disease duration of less than 3 months. Exclusion was applied to patients with uncontrolled infections, other autoimmune diseases, pregnancy or lactation. Diagnoses were established on the basis of clinical symptoms, serum thyroxine and TRAb, thyroid ultrasound, and orbital computed tomography. PBMCs were separated from under 11 ml of fresh peripheral blood using Ficoll-Paque density gradient centrifugation. Trizol reagent was used to extract total RNA, and RNA quality was then checked on an Agilent 2100 Bioanalyzer. Amplification of TCR beta CDR3 regions was carried out from RNA transcripts. A first-round RT-PCR of the TCR CDR3 used the HTBI primer set with the Qiagen OneStep RT-PCR kit. A second multiplex PCR round built the libraries, followed by size selection and purification. Sequencing of the libraries was done on an Illumina HiSeq2000 using paired-end 100 bp reads. Regarding the original processing steps: SOAPnuke was used to process the raw data, with reads discarded if the reads contained adapters or uncalled bases, had a mean Phred below 15, or lacked an exact constant-primer or identifier match. High-quality paired reads were merged with COPE v1.2.5, and unique nucleotide sequences were defined as clonotypes. MiTCR v1.1 was used to align the clonotypes against IMGT TRBV, TRBD and TRBJ reference segments. The analysis was restricted to V-J combinations with a frequency above 0.0001, which together covered roughly 99% of the repertoires. The TCS score was defined as the ratio of F50 (clonal expansion) to E x V (chaos), calculated using BLOSUM62-based TCRdist between CDR3 peptides within each V-J. Welch's t-statistics and random forest reduced around 510 V-J features to 10 to 15, which were used in a naive Bayes classifier (R e1071). TCRdb's own reprocessing of the public reads used fastp at Q25 and MiXCR and kept productive beta chains. Rows merge per CDR3 protein into single entries with the most common DNA and genes. TCRdb's processing, not the authors' own work, is the source of the V and J calls. The sample records 500,000 to 750,000 distinct CDR3 sequences, more than 13% of which are singletons. Clones ranked in the top ten supply over 6% of the sample.

This clonotype was observed at least ten times. What this receptor recognizes is not known. No base quality values were provided; no much bigger clone lies one nucleotide off. The TCR sequence derives from a woman younger than 35 with Graves' ophthalmopathy. Sequencing input: blood.

The CDR3 loop reads CASSLEGGDTEAFF. In nucleotides, the sequence is TGCGCCAGCAGCTTGGAGGGGGGAGACACTGAAGCTTTCTTT. The chain was built from TRBV5-1 and TRBJ1-1; D gene: possibly TRBD1, on 6 matching bases. A distance of 9 bases separates the germline ends of V and J, which lose 0 bases and 3 bases respectively. From the germline V gene, CDR1 is SGHRS and CDR2 is YFSETQ. The CDR3 goes from the cysteine to the phenylalanine over 14 residues. CDR3 DNA only is kept here, 42 bases in frame from base 1.